One sample yielded the 31 T cell receptor beta chains listed below, sequenced in a study of blood T cells in healthy people across ages. Through a sample-barcoded 5' primer and a J-beta primer mix, a second PCR was run for roughly 7 to 12 cycles. TCRdb redid the calling of the 5' RACE reads with MiXCR, one entry per CDR3 protein. This sample has 1,500,000 or so distinct CDR3 sequences, with roughly 59% found just once. The sequencing input was blood. The receptor set was obtained from a man younger than 35 in good health.

In this sample, this clonotype turned up a few times. The rearrangement joins TRBV27 to TRBJ1-1; tentative D call: TRBD1 (5 bases). Trimming took off 6 bases at V and 9 bases at J, with 20 bases between the two ends. Germline CDR1 and CDR2: MNHEY and SMNVEV (reference sequence). This CDR3 has 14 amino acids. CDR3 sequence (DNA): TGTGCCAGCAGCCGGGGGGGGGAACTAAGACAAGCTTTCTTT. It translates to CASSRGGELRQAFF.

This chain connects TRBV28 to TRBJ1-2, with D hard to call. Germline lookup yields CDR1 MDHEN and CDR2 SYDVKM. This CDR3 contains 14 residues. V lost 3 bases and J 6 bases, leaving 14 bases between the germline ends. Here the CDR3 reads CASSFNARRHGYTF. The CDR3, as DNA: TGTGCCAGCAGTTTTAATGCCAGGAGGCATGGCTACACCTTC.

The rearrangement joins TRBV2 to TRBJ2-3; 9 bases are shared with TRBD1. CDR1 and CDR2 from the germline V gene are SNHLY and FYNNEI. The CDR3 runs to 15 residues. V trimming: 8 bases; J trimming: 4 bases; junction bases outside the gene matches: 10. The CDR3 DNA reads TGTGCCAGCGTGCGGGACAGGGAAGGACCAGATACGCAGTATTTT. This codes for CASVRDREGPDTQYF.

In this sample, this clonotype turned up a few times. The chain has TRBV6-6 and TRBJ2-7; D gene ambiguous. Germline CDR1 is MNHNY and CDR2 is SVGAGI (reference sequence). Between the trimmed V and J ends, which lost 6 bases and 7 bases, there was a span of 16 bases. This CDR3 spans 13 amino acids. CDR3 DNA: TGTGCCAGCAGCTACCGGGCTTTCCGGGAGCAGTACTTC. Its protein is CASSYRAFREQYF.

Turning to this clonotype: The junction and the germline gene differ at one end; a read error may be behind it. CDR3 DNA sequence: TGTGCCAGCAGCCACGGGACAGGTGGGGCAGAGGCCCAGTACTTC. It is translated as CASSHGTGGAEAQYF. This chain uses TRBV27 with TRBJ2-5; 8 positions match TRBD1. Germline V gives CDR1 MNHEY, CDR2 SMNVEV (reference sequence). This CDR3 spans 15 amino acids.

This chain's CDR3 is CSAREGTDYNQPQHF. The CDR3 DNA reads TGCAGTGCTAGAGAAGGGACAGATTACAATCAGCCCCAGCATTTT. The V and J genes are TRBV20-1 and TRBJ1-5, with 7 bases identical to TRBD1. Germline CDR1 and CDR2: DFQATT and SNEGSKA (reference sequence). Losses at the gene ends were 0 bases for V and 3 bases for J; bases not matched to a gene: 5. The CDR3 covers 15 residues.

The chain has TRBV7-9 and TRBJ1-1, with D hard to call. The ends were cut back, 3 bases at V and 6 bases at J, with 8 bases in the middle. The CDR3 loop spans 12 amino acids. Germline CDR1 is SEHNR and CDR2 is FQNEAQ (reference sequence). CDR3 loop: CASSLAVPEAFF. The CDR3 nucleotides are TGTGCCAGCAGCTTGGCGGTCCCTGAAGCTTTCTTT.

The CDR3 DNA is TGTGCCAGCAGTCCCGGGACAGGGTACGATCGGCAGTTCTTC. This encodes CASSPGTGYDRQFF. This rearrangement joins TRBV6-5 to TRBJ2-1; 9 bases map to TRBD1. Germline V lookup: CDR1 MNHEY, CDR2 SVGAGI. V lost 5 bases to trimming and J lost 12 bases; unmatched junction nucleotides: 11. The CDR3 length is 14 residues.

This clonotype was picked up a small number of times. The rearrangement joins TRBV25-1 to TRBJ1-2; no definite D call. Germline CDR1 and CDR2: MGHDK and SYGVNS. The CDR3 is made up of 11 amino acids. Deletions cut 7 bases from V and 4 bases from J, with 7 bases between. CDR3 residues: CASMGSYGYTF. The CDR3 DNA reads TGTGCCAGCATGGGGAGCTATGGCTACACCTTC.

The chain employs TRBV7-9 and TRBJ2-5; 7 bases are a match to TRBD2. Germline V gives CDR1 SEHNR, CDR2 FQNEAQ (reference sequence). The CDR3 extends over 16 amino acids. V was pared by 1 base and J by 5 bases, with 10 bases of the junction left unmatched. The chain's CDR3 is CASSLGPGGGEETQYF. DNA of the CDR3: TGTGCCAGCAGCTTAGGCCCAGGCGGGGGTGAGGAGACCCAGTACTTC.

In its sample, this clonotype was seen a few times. The chain uses TRBV20-1 and TRBJ2-3; 10 bases agree with TRBD2. The CDR3 sequence is 14 residues long. Germline assignment: CDR1 DFQATT and CDR2 SNEGSKA (reference sequence). Trimming removed 3 bases from V and 12 bases from J; junction bases left unmatched: 12. CDR3 DNA: TGCAGTGCTAGCCCTGGGACTAGCGAGCAGATTCAGTATTTT. It codes for CSASPGTSEQIQYF.

This chain uses TRBV4-1 with TRBJ2-1; TRBD2 might be the D (5 bases). The CDR3 is 14 residues long. V lost 1 base and J lost 7, with 11 bases in between. Germline lookup yields CDR1 MGHRA and CDR2 YSYEKL. CDR3 sequence (DNA): TGCGCCAGCAGCCAAGCAACTGAGCGGAATGAGCAGTTCTTC. It specifies CASSQATERNEQFF.

The chain uses TRBV6-6 and TRBJ2-7, with D perhaps assigned TRBD1 or TRBD2 (5 bases each). CDR3 length equals 15 residues. Per germline, CDR1 MNHNY and CDR2 SVGAGI (reference sequence). The V end was cut by 7 bases, the J end by 4 bases, with 20 bases between. CDR3 in DNA: TGTGCCAGCACCTCCGGGACGCCATTCGATTACGAGCAGTACTTC. It is translated as CASTSGTPFDYEQYF.

The chain employs TRBV20-1 and TRBJ2-1; D possibly corresponds to TRBD2 (6 bases). The germline gives CDR1 DFQATT, CDR2 SNEGSKA (reference sequence). Trimming took 6 bases from V and 0 from J, leaving 18 bases between them. This CDR3 is 16 amino acids long. This CDR3 is CSAPPIAESSYNEQFF. CDR3 in DNA: TGCAGTGCCCCACCCATAGCGGAGAGCTCCTACAATGAGCAGTTCTTC.

This clonotype was observed a few times. The rearrangement joins TRBV20-1 to TRBJ2-5, with 10 bases fitting TRBD2. The CDR3 is 15 residues long. Germline CDR1 and CDR2: DFQATT and SNEGSKA (reference sequence). Losses at the gene ends were 6 bases for V and 0 bases for J; bases not matched to a gene: 7. This chain's CDR3 is CSADRLAGYQETQYF. The CDR3 coding sequence is TGCAGTGCAGATCGACTAGCGGGCTACCAAGAGACCCAGTACTTC.

J is TRBJ1-1 and V is TRBV7-9; D remains ambiguous. Germline assignment: CDR1 SEHNR and CDR2 FQNEAQ (reference sequence). This CDR3 spans 12 amino acids. Trimming stripped 5 bases from V and 9 bases from J, with 13 bases between. The CDR3 sequence: CASSPGGVKAFF. The CDR3 nucleotides read TGTGCCAGCAGCCCCGGTGGGGTAAAAGCTTTCTTT.

There are a few counts of this clonotype. V and J are TRBV7-9 and TRBJ2-1; 10 bases map to TRBD2. The CDR3 contains 14 residues. J was trimmed by 6 bases and V by 4 bases; bases with no gene match: 3. Germline V gene lookup returns CDR1 SEHNR and CDR2 FQNEAQ (reference sequence). The CDR3 spells CASSSGTSVNEQFF. As DNA, the CDR3 is TGTGCCAGCAGCTCTGGGACTAGCGTCAATGAGCAGTTCTTC.

This clonotype was found a few times. This chain links TRBV6-5 with TRBJ2-3; 9 bases line up with TRBD2. V gave up 4 bases and J gave up 2 bases; unmatched junction bases: 4. CDR1 and CDR2 (germline): MNHEY, SVGAGI. The CDR3 runs to 15 residues. CDR3 in amino acids: CASSSLAGPTDTQYF. The CDR3 coding sequence is TGTGCCAGCAGTTCCCTAGCGGGACCCACAGATACGCAGTATTTT.

V is TRBV30 and J is TRBJ2-5, with D tentatively TRBD1 (6 bases). This CDR3 has 12 residues. Per the germline V gene, CDR1 is GTSNPN and CDR2 is SVGIG (reference sequence). V dropped 5 bases and J dropped 11 bases, with 18 bases sitting between them. CDR3 protein: CAWGSGAYEQYF. In DNA form, the CDR3 reads TGTGCCTGGGGCTCAGGGGCCTATGAGCAGTACTTC. Looking up the rest from reference TRBV30 and TRBJ2-5 gives the full variable domain: SQTIHQWPATLVQPVGSPLSLECTVEGTSNPNLYWYRQAAGRGLQLLFYSVGIGQISSEVPQNLSASRPQDRQFILSSKKLLLSDSGFYLCAWGSGAYEQYFGPGTRLLVL.

The V gene is TRBV30, the J gene TRBJ1-6; D possibly corresponds to TRBD1 (6 bases). Trimming left V 0 bases short and J 7 bases short, with 16 bases between. Germline V gene lookup returns CDR1 GTSNPN and CDR2 SVGIG (reference sequence). This CDR3 comprises 16 residues. The CDR3 is CAWSVKGGPGNSPLHF. For the CDR3, the DNA is TGTGCCTGGAGTGTCAAGGGGGGACCGGGGAATTCACCCCTCCACTTT.

The chain is built from TRBV3-1 and TRBJ2-1; 11 positions agree with TRBD2. J was trimmed by 8 bases and V by 4 bases; bases with no gene match: 7. The CDR3 consists of 15 residues. CDR1 is LGHDT, CDR2 YNNKEL, per germline (reference sequence). For the CDR3, the DNA is TGTGCCAGCAGCCCACCGGGACTAGCGGCTTATGAGCAGTTCTTC. Protein product: CASSPPGLAAYEQFF.

V gene TRBV19 combines with J gene TRBJ1-6; 11 bases are a match to TRBD1. The CDR3 sequence is 15 residues long. With 5 bases clipped from V and 10 bases from J, the junction kept 7 bases outside the gene matches. The V gene's germline CDR1 is LNHDA and CDR2 SQIVND (reference sequence). The CDR3 reads CASSGGQGVSSPLHF. CDR3 nucleotide sequence: TGTGCCAGTAGTGGGGGACAGGGGGTTTCGTCACCCCTCCACTTT.

This clonotype was seen only a few times. J is TRBJ2-1 and V is TRBV5-4, with TRBD2 matching 7 bases. There are 18 residues in the CDR3. Germline V lookup: CDR1 SGHNT, CDR2 YYREEE (reference sequence). V was clipped by 0 bases and J by 7 bases; unmatched bases: 16. For the CDR3, the DNA is TGTGCCAGCAGCTTGGCCCGGATTGGGGCTAGCGGTTTAAATGAGCAGTTCTTC. Its protein product is CASSLARIGASGLNEQFF.

This rearrangement joins TRBV5-1 to TRBJ2-1, with D unresolved. The CDR3 is 18 residues long. The V gene's germline CDR1 is SGHRS and CDR2 YFSETQ. Trimming took 3 bases from V and 0 from J, leaving 19 bases between them. In DNA form, the CDR3 reads TGCGCCAGCAGCTGGGCGCTCGGATCTCAGAGCTCCTACAATGAGCAGTTCTTC. The encoded protein is CASSWALGSQSSYNEQFF.

The rearrangement links TRBV5-1 to TRBJ2-1, with a possible D match to TRBD1 (5 bases). The CDR3 covers 15 residues. V was clipped by 4 bases and J by 10 bases, with 21 bases between them. Germline CDR1 is SGHRS and CDR2 is YFSETQ. The CDR3 nucleotides are TGCGCCAGCAGCCCGGTAGACAGCCCCAATGGGGAGCAGTTCTTC. Protein product: CASSPVDSPNGEQFF.

V usage is TRBV6-1 and J usage is TRBJ1-1; D call uncertain. The germline gives CDR1 MNHNS, CDR2 SASEGT. The CDR3 contains 13 residues. V was shortened by 2 bases and J by 4 bases, with 8 bases between the two germline ends. CDR3 bases: TGTGCCAGCAGTGAAATCCCCGGCACTGAAGCTTTCTTT. Amino acids: CASSEIPGTEAFF.

This clonotype was seen a few times. The chain is built from TRBV29-1 and TRBJ2-1, with D possibly being TRBD2 (6 bases). CDR3 length: 10 amino acids. Germline V CDR1 and CDR2: SQVTM, ANQGSEA. Trimming took 7 bases from V and 5 from J, leaving 6 bases between them. As DNA, the CDR3 is TGCAGCGGGACTAACAATGAGCAGTTCTTC. As protein: CSGTNNEQFF.

This sequence joins TRBV6-1 and TRBJ1-4; maybe TRBD1 (5 bases). The V gene's germline CDR1 is MNHNS and CDR2 SASEGT. V gave up 2 bases and J gave up 8 bases, with 15 bases separating them. The CDR3 contains 15 residues. CDR3 loop: CASSELGVVGEKLFF. The CDR3 DNA follows: TGTGCCAGCAGTGAATTGGGGGTAGTAGGCGAAAAACTGTTTTTT.

V is TRBV4-1 and J is TRBJ1-1; D remains unclear. The CDR3 is 17 residues long. V lost 0 bases to trimming and J lost 1 base, with 15 bases between them. Per the germline V gene, CDR1 is MGHRA and CDR2 is YSYEKL. The CDR3 loop is CASSQDRQLISNTEAFF. The CDR3 bases are TGCGCCAGCAGCCAAGATCGCCAGCTGATTTCGAACACTGAAGCTTTCTTT.

The CDR3, as DNA: TGCAGCGTTTCGGGGGACCCGGGACAGGGTATAACAGATACGCAGTATTTT. Protein sequence: CSVSGDPGQGITDTQYF. The rearrangement joins TRBV29-1 to TRBJ2-3, with TRBD1 matching over 9 bases. The CDR3 spans 17 residues. In germline, CDR1 is SQVTM, CDR2 ANQGSEA. The trim removed 5 bases at V and 3 bases at J, leaving 15 bases unmatched.

The chain uses TRBV29-1 and TRBJ2-7; tentatively, D is TRBD1 (5 bases). There are 11 residues in the CDR3. The V gene's germline CDR1 is SQVTM and CDR2 ANQGSEA. This CDR3 reads CSSRLGDEQYF. Written as DNA, the CDR3 is TGCTCCTCCAGGTTAGGGGACGAGCAGTACTTC.